This TCR beta chain came from a study of identifying expanded T cells in peripheral blood. Study results and caveats: Across healthy donors, higher total template counts meant significantly greater approximately 2-week count variance. About 1.2 clones differed between technical replicates, versus around 15 and 18 over time.

To note about this clone: Antigen specificity is unknown.

Using immunoSEQ multiplex PCR, the repertoire was profiled, and TCRdb retains in-frame clones only, with some absent. The table includes 85,000 to 120,000 clones, around 89% detected once. Trimming shortened V by 1 base and J by 6 bases, and 13 bases separated the two germline ends. The CDR3 totals 15 residues. Looked up from germline, CDR1 is MNHNS and CDR2 is SASEGT. Healthy donors had no documented immune events, such as infections, while sampled. Sequencing was carried out using blood. The clonotype originates from a person between 18 and 69 years old in good health. V usage is TRBV6-1 and J usage is TRBJ1-5, with D perhaps matching TRBD1 (6 bases). For the CDR3, the DNA is TGTGCCAGCAGTGAAGGTTGGGACAATGGTCAGCCCCAGCATTTT. Protein: CASSEGWDNGQPQHF.